These 24 T cell receptor beta chains were sequenced from one sample in a study of blood T cell repertoires in COVID-19. Data came from immunoSEQ multiplex PCR; TCRdb stores just in-frame clones and leaves some out. The profile covers over 95,000 clones, with roughly 76% appearing a single time and under 11% taken by the ten largest. The material sequenced was peripheral blood. Every receptor here comes from a human donor in a cohort sampled during active COVID-19.

This clone was observed a handful of times. CDR3 region: CASSPGGKKLFF. CDR3 DNA sequence: TGTGCCAGCAGTCCGGGGGGCAAAAAACTGTTTTTT. The chain is built from TRBV6-5 and TRBJ1-4; perhaps TRBD1 as D (6 bases). The CDR3 is made up of 12 amino acids. The V end lost 5 bases, the J end lost 9 bases, and 10 bases lay between the germline ends. The germline gives CDR1 MNHEY, CDR2 SVGAGI.

The chain links TRBV6-2 or TRBV6-3 to TRBJ2-1; TRBD2 aligns across 11 bases. V gave up 5 bases and J gave up 4 bases; unmatched junction bases: 7. There are 16 residues in the CDR3. Germline assignment: CDR1 MNHEY and CDR2 SVGEGT. The CDR3: CASSQPGLAAYNEQFF. CDR3 bases: TGTGCCAGCAGTCAGCCGGGACTAGCGGCATACAATGAGCAGTTCTTC.

This chain connects TRBV3-1 (or the pseudogene TRBV3-2) to TRBJ2-1; weak D call: TRBD2 (6 bases). The CDR3 spans 12 residues. Germline V gene data show CDR1 as LGHDT and CDR2 as YNNKEL (reference sequence). The V end lost 11 bases, the J end lost 7 bases, and 15 bases lay between the germline ends. CDR3 protein: CALVGRENEQFF. CDR3 nucleotides: TGTGCCCTAGTGGGCCGGGAGAATGAGCAGTTCTTC.

J is TRBJ1-1 and V is TRBV11-2; D unclear. The CDR3 runs 12 residues. Germline lookup yields CDR1 SGHAT and CDR2 FQNNGV. With 5 bases removed from V and 4 bases from J, the gap between germline ends came to 8 bases. CDR3 amino acids: CASSPEFTEAFF. The CDR3 DNA is TGTGCCAGCAGCCCGGAGTTCACTGAAGCTTTCTTT.

The rearrangement joins TRBV7-2 to TRBJ1-2; possibly TRBD1 for D (5 bases). V gave up 6 bases and J gave up 8 bases, with 13 bases separating them. This CDR3 has 12 amino acids. CDR1 and CDR2 (germline): SGHTA, FQGNSA. The DNA of the CDR3 is TGTGCCAGCAGTTTCGACAGTCGGGGCTACACCTTC. Amino acid sequence: CASSFDSRGYTF.

The chain combines TRBV5-6 with TRBJ2-1; possibly TRBD1 for D (7 bases). Trimming took 5 bases from V and 13 from J, leaving 19 bases between them. Per the germline V gene, CDR1 is SGHDT and CDR2 is YYEEEE. The CDR3 spans 13 residues. The CDR3 protein is CASREAGGFEQFF. The CDR3 nucleotides read TGTGCCAGCAGAGAGGCAGGGGGGTTTGAACAGTTCTTC. The whole variable domain, filled in from reference TRBV5-6 and TRBJ2-1, reads DAGVTQSPTHLIKTRGQQVTLRCSPKSGHDTVSWYQQALGQGPQFIFQYYEEEERQRGNFPDRFSGHQFPNYSSELNVNALLLGDSALYLCASREAGGFEQFFGPGTRLTVL.

The chain has TRBV29-1 and TRBJ1-1, with TRBD1 as a possible D gene (5 bases). Trimming removed 2 bases at V and 1 base at J, with 8 bases between. The CDR3 has 13 amino acids. CDR1 is SQVTM, CDR2 ANQGSEA, per germline. The CDR3 sequence is CSVETGWNTEAFF. CDR3 DNA sequence: TGCAGCGTTGAAACAGGTTGGAACACTGAAGCTTTCTTT. Full variable domain (outside the CDR3, taken from reference TRBV29-1 and TRBJ1-1): SAVISQKPSRDICQRGTSLTIQCQVDSQVTMMFWYRQQPGQSLTLIATANQGSEATYESGFVIDKFPISRPNLTFSTLTVSNMSPEDSSIYLCSVETGWNTEAFFGQGTRLTVV.

V gene TRBV19 combines with J gene TRBJ1-5; TRBD1 matches at 9 bases. CDR3 size: 16 residues. CDR1 and CDR2 (germline): LNHDA, SQIVND (reference sequence). V gave up 1 base and J gave up 2 bases; unmatched junction bases: 3. CDR3 nucleotides: TGTGCCAGTAGTATAGGGACAGGGGCCGGCAATCAGCCCCAGCATTTT. This encodes CASSIGTGAGNQPQHF.

In this sample, this clone turned up once. This chain links TRBV7-9 with TRBJ1-2; maybe TRBD1 (6 bases). The germline gives CDR1 SEHNR, CDR2 FQNEAQ (reference sequence). The CDR3 length is 15 residues. V dropped 5 bases and J dropped 7 bases, with 20 bases sitting between them. The CDR3 loop is CASSRGQYGHGGYTF. The CDR3, as DNA: TGTGCCAGCAGCCGTGGACAGTACGGGCATGGTGGCTACACCTTC.

The DNA of the CDR3 is TGTGCCAGCAGCCGAGCAACTAATGAAAAACTGTTTTTT. Translation: CASSRATNEKLFF. The rearrangement uses TRBV11-2 and TRBJ1-4, with unresolved D. From germline, CDR1 is SGHAT and CDR2 FQNNGV. The CDR3 sequence is 13 residues long. V was pared by 5 bases and J by 0 bases, with 4 bases between.

J is TRBJ2-7 and V is TRBV6-5; 10 bases agree with TRBD1. Germline V CDR1 and CDR2: MNHEY, SVGAGI. V was clipped by 0 bases and J by 3 bases; unmatched bases: 2. The CDR3 length is 15 residues. As DNA, the CDR3 is TGTGCCAGCAGTTACTCAGGACAGGGGGGCTACGAGCAGTACTTC. Its protein product is CASSYSGQGGYEQYF.

This rearrangement joins TRBV4-3 to TRBJ1-3, with a weak D call TRBD1 (5 bases). Germline loops: CDR1 LGHNA, CDR2 YSLEER. Trimming took off 0 bases at V and 5 bases at J, with 11 bases between the two ends. The CDR3 covers 15 residues. The CDR3 sequence is CASSQERDLRNTIYF. In DNA form, the CDR3 reads TGCGCCAGCAGCCAAGAGAGGGACTTGAGAAACACCATATATTTT.

V and J are TRBV27 and TRBJ2-1, with a possible D match to TRBD1 (7 bases). The CDR3 is 15 amino acids. The germline gives CDR1 MNHEY, CDR2 SMNVEV (reference sequence). V lost 6 bases to trimming and J lost 7 bases, with 19 bases between them. Here the CDR3 reads CASSYTAGQINEQFF. The DNA for the CDR3 is TGTGCCAGCAGCTATACGGCGGGACAGATAAATGAGCAGTTCTTC.

This clone has just a few counts. The chain carries TRBV28 and TRBJ2-7; TRBD1 might be the D (5 bases). The V gene's germline CDR1 is MDHEN and CDR2 SYDVKM. The length of the CDR3 is 18 residues. Deletions cut 7 bases from V and 3 bases from J, with 28 bases between. CDR3 in DNA: TGTGCCAGCACCCTGCGCCCCAGGGCTTCCCTTAGAGGCTACGAGCAGTACTTC. Encoded protein: CASTLRPRASLRGYEQYF.

This clone appeared once. The V gene is TRBV6-5, the J gene TRBJ1-2, with D perhaps TRBD1 (6 bases). Trimming cost V 0 bases and J 1 base, with 9 bases left between them. The germline CDR1 and CDR2 sequences are MNHEY and SVGAGI. CDR3 length: 15 residues. The CDR3 loop reads CASSYSTGHNYGYTF. The DNA of the CDR3 is TGTGCCAGCAGTTACTCGACAGGACATAACTATGGCTACACCTTC.

The chain carries TRBV15 and TRBJ2-5, with 15 bases lining up with TRBD2. Germline-derived CDR1 and CDR2 are LNHNV and YYDKDF (reference sequence). V lost 2 bases and J lost 4; bases outside the gene matches: 2. The CDR3 consists of 16 residues. This CDR3 reads CATSRWTSGGAETQYF. The CDR3 DNA sequence: TGTGCCACCAGCAGATGGACTAGCGGGGGGGCAGAGACCCAGTACTTC. Supplemented by reference TRBV15 and TRBJ2-5, the full variable domain reads DAMVIQNPRYQVTQFGKPVTLSCSQTLNHNVMYWYQQKSSQAPKLLFHYYDKDFNNEADTPDNFQSRRPNTSFCFLDIRSPGLGDTAMYLCATSRWTSGGAETQYFGPGTRLLVL.

The chain is built from TRBV28 and TRBJ1-6; 7 positions agree with TRBD1. The length of the CDR3 is 14 residues. The ends lost 8 bases at V and 1 base at J; junction bases unmatched: 2. CDR1 is MDHEN, CDR2 SYDVKM, per germline. The CDR3 DNA sequence: TGTGCCAGCCACAGGGGTTCCTATAATTCACCCCTCCACTTT. As protein: CASHRGSYNSPLHF. The whole variable domain, filled in from reference TRBV28 and TRBJ1-6, reads DVKVTQSSRYLVKRTGEKVFLECVQDMDHENMFWYRQDPGLGLRLIYFSYDVKMKEKGDIPEGYSVSREKKERFSLILESASTNQTSMYLCASHRGSYNSPLHFGNGTRLTVT.

This clone was recorded once. The rearrangement links TRBV6-6 to TRBJ2-7, with 7 bases matching TRBD2. The CDR3 spans 13 residues. CDR1 and CDR2 (germline): MNHNY, SVGAGI (reference sequence). V gave up 6 bases and J gave up 0 bases; unmatched junction bases: 2. CDR3 region: CASRSSGSYEQYF. Written as DNA, the CDR3 is TGTGCCAGCAGGTCTAGCGGCTCCTACGAGCAGTACTTC.

The chain is built from TRBV6-5 and TRBJ1-6; D remains unclear. The CDR3 runs to 14 residues. Germline-derived CDR1 and CDR2 are MNHEY and SVGAGI. V lost 5 bases and J 6 bases, leaving 11 bases between the germline ends. In DNA, the CDR3 is TGTGCCAGCAGTATGTGGGAGTCTAATTCACCCCTCCACTTT. It codes for CASSMWESNSPLHF.

The chain joins TRBV14 to TRBJ1-2, with a possible D match to TRBD1 (5 bases). V dropped 2 bases and J dropped 3 bases, with 7 bases sitting between them. The germline CDR1 and CDR2 sequences are SGHDN and FVKESK. The length of the CDR3 is 13 residues. The CDR3 is CASSQMTDYGYTF. Here the CDR3 DNA reads TGTGCCAGCAGCCAAATGACAGACTATGGCTACACCTTC.

The chain carries TRBV4-3 and TRBJ1-5, with TRBD1 as a possible D gene (5 bases). V shed 0 bases and J shed 2 bases, with 5 bases lying between them. This CDR3 spans 14 amino acids. The germline V gene has CDR1 LGHNA and CDR2 YSLEER. This CDR3 is CASSQDRGNQPQHF. CDR3 sequence (DNA): TGCGCCAGCAGCCAAGACAGGGGCAATCAGCCCCAGCATTTT.

CDR3 residues: CSVEDRQQYYGYTF. The CDR3 coding sequence is TGCAGCGTTGAAGATCGACAGCAGTACTATGGCTACACCTTC. The rearrangement uses TRBV29-1 and TRBJ1-2; tentatively, D is TRBD1 (5 bases). This CDR3 contains 14 residues. V was clipped by 0 bases and J by 3 bases, with 11 bases between them. From germline, CDR1 is SQVTM and CDR2 ANQGSEA.

J is TRBJ1-2 and V is TRBV30; 7 nucleotides align to TRBD1. The germline V gene encodes CDR1 GTSNPN and CDR2 SVGIG (reference sequence). The CDR3 loop spans 15 amino acids. The ends lost 0 bases at V and 6 bases at J; junction bases unmatched: 10. The CDR3 DNA follows: TGTGCCTGGAGTGTACGATCGAAGGGGGCGAATGGCTACACCTTC. Its protein product is CAWSVRSKGANGYTF.

The chain employs TRBV28 and TRBJ2-7; 10 nucleotides agree with TRBD2. Germline V lookup: CDR1 MDHEN, CDR2 SYDVKM. After removal of 2 bases from V and 3 bases from J, the junction contained 4 bases not matched to a gene. The CDR3 totals 15 residues. CDR3 nucleotides: TGTGCCAGCAGTTTAGAGGCTAGCGGGAGCTACGAGCAGTACTTC. It codes for CASSLEASGSYEQYF.